A single sample gave rise to the 12 T cell receptor beta chains below, sequenced in a study of post-analysis software for immune sequencing data. The study's findings and limits: Compared with controls, patients had more of five TRBV segments, including TRBV5-6, TRBV5-1 and TRBV20-1.

Incorporated into the TCR beta cDNA libraries were unique molecular identifiers, which served to reduce PCR and sequencing biases. Each CDR3 protein gets one entry after TCRdb re-called the PCR reads with MiXCR. Counted here are about 540,000 distinct CDR3 sequences, around a third occurring once; the ten biggest clones make up around 6.1%. For these receptors, no antigen is known. The sequenced material came from blood. These receptors came from a girl aged 2 to 17 with multiple sclerosis.

The CDR3 loop is CASSYSTSNQPQHF. The CDR3 DNA follows: TGTGCCAGCAGTTACTCGACCAGTAACCAGCCCCAGCATTTT. V gene TRBV6-2 or TRBV6-3 combines with J gene TRBJ1-5; D call uncertain. V gave up 0 bases and J gave up 7 bases, with 10 bases separating them. The V gene's germline CDR1 is MNHEY and CDR2 SVGEGT. The CDR3 contains 14 residues.

In regard to this clonotype: At one end the junction does not follow the germline gene, possibly because of a read error. The rearrangement links TRBV12-3 or TRBV12-4 to TRBJ1-1; possibly TRBD1 for D (6 bases). There are 12 residues in the CDR3. CDR3 in amino acids: CAGSPIQGRAFF. The CDR3 DNA reads as TGTGCCGGCAGTCCGATACAGGGACGAGCTTTCTTT.

This clonotype was detected a few times. The chain links TRBV6-5 to TRBJ2-7; the D gene is possibly TRBD1 (6 bases). The CDR3 sequence is 15 residues long. The germline V gene encodes CDR1 MNHEY and CDR2 SVGAGI. Deletions cut 0 bases from V and 6 bases from J, with 15 bases between. CDR3 bases: TGTGCCAGCAGTTACTCACGTACAGGGCTAGTCGAGCAGTACTTC. This sequence encodes CASSYSRTGLVEQYF.

On this clonotype itself: Given a much more abundant clone one base away, this may be a read error. This chain connects TRBV20-1 to TRBJ1-1; maybe TRBD1 (5 bases). CDR1 is DFQATT, CDR2 SNEGSKA, per germline (reference sequence). The CDR3 covers 12 residues. V was trimmed by 3 bases and J by 4 bases, leaving 9 bases between them. Here the CDR3 reads CSARRGGTEAFF. CDR3 bases: TGCAGTGCTAGGCGCGGGGGCACTGAAGCTTTCTTT.

This clonotype was seen a few times. The chain has TRBV9 and TRBJ1-2, with D hard to call. CDR1 and CDR2 (germline): SGDLS, YYNGEE. CDR3 length: 14 residues. V shed 0 bases and J shed 2 bases, with 8 bases lying between them. Here the CDR3 DNA reads TGTGCCAGCAGCGTAGGTAACAAAAACTATGGCTACACCTTC. It is translated as CASSVGNKNYGYTF.

This clonotype was seen a handful of times. The rearrangement links TRBV20-1 to TRBJ2-7; the match to TRBD2 covers 10 bases. V was clipped by 6 bases and J by 4 bases; unmatched bases: 3. Germline V gene sequence: CDR1 DFQATT, CDR2 SNEGSKA (reference sequence). The CDR3 extends over 12 amino acids. In DNA form, the CDR3 reads TGCAGTGCCACTAGCGGGGATTACGAGCAGTACTTC. It encodes CSATSGDYEQYF.

The CDR3 region is CASSGTGIYGYTF. In nucleotides, the CDR3 is TGTGCCAGCAGCGGGACAGGGATCTATGGCTACACCTTC. V and J are TRBV28 and TRBJ1-2; 9 positions match TRBD1. The V segment lost 6 bases and the J segment 4 bases; nucleotides outside the gene matches: 3. The CDR3 spans 13 residues. Germline loops: CDR1 MDHEN, CDR2 SYDVKM.

The chain couples TRBV6-5 to TRBJ2-2; TRBD1 is a possible D gene (6 bases). V dropped 0 bases and J dropped 1 base, with 9 bases sitting between them. The CDR3 is 16 amino acids. Germline V gives CDR1 MNHEY, CDR2 SVGAGI. The CDR3 bases are TGTGCCAGCAGTTACTCGATGGGACAGAACACCGGGGAGCTGTTTTTT. This codes for CASSYSMGQNTGELFF.

The V gene is TRBV29-1, the J gene TRBJ2-7, with D perhaps assigned TRBD1 or TRBD2 (6 bases each). The V end lost 2 bases, the J end lost 2 bases, and 16 bases lay between the germline ends. In germline, CDR1 is SQVTM, CDR2 ANQGSEA. This CDR3 comprises 15 residues. The CDR3 coding sequence is TGCAGCGTTGAAATGGGGGCAGGACTAACCTACGAGCAGTACTTC. It is translated as CSVEMGAGLTYEQYF.

J is TRBJ2-6 and V is TRBV20-1; D remains ambiguous. Germline lookup yields CDR1 DFQATT and CDR2 SNEGSKA (reference sequence). This CDR3 is built from 16 residues. Deletions cut 1 base from V and 4 bases from J, with 14 bases between. The CDR3 DNA sequence: TGCAGTGCTAGAGGTCAGGAAAACGCAGGGGCCAACGTCCTGACTTTC. Protein sequence: CSARGQENAGANVLTF.

This clonotype was observed a handful of times. The chain links TRBV3-1 to TRBJ2-3; the D is unclear. Germline loops: CDR1 LGHDT, CDR2 YNNKEL (reference sequence). Trimming pared 3 bases from V and 7 bases from J, leaving 8 bases between. The CDR3 is made up of 12 amino acids. The CDR3 loop is CASSQTSNTQYF. The DNA of the CDR3 is TGTGCCAGCAGCCAGACTTCAAATACGCAGTATTTT.

V gene TRBV20-1 combines with J gene TRBJ2-7; 13 bases agree with TRBD2. Trimming cost V 6 bases and J 3 bases; bases outside gene matches: 8. CDR1 and CDR2 (germline): DFQATT, SNEGSKA (reference sequence). The CDR3 has 15 amino acids. The CDR3 sequence is CSARRLAGGLYEQYF. The CDR3 DNA sequence: TGCAGTGCCCGTAGACTAGCGGGGGGACTCTACGAGCAGTACTTC.